The clone carrying this T cell receptor (beta chain) was counted a few times. Its specificity is not known. The read ends 3 residues shy of where the CDR3 ends; the end is completed using the germline J gene. This record comes from a study of T cell clonality in common variable immunodeficiency. The V end was cut by 11 bases, the J end by 4 bases, with 21 bases between. CDR1 and CDR2 from the germline V gene are LNHDA and SQIVND (reference sequence). CDR3 length equals 16 residues. Aged about 8 to 64 years, CVID subjects averaged around 40 years old. Donors gave about 5 to 8 ml heparinized peripheral whole blood. Study results and caveats: Fewer deletions and N-nucleotide insertions were reportedly seen in common variable immunodeficiency TCR beta sequences. T cell subpopulation sequencing would be needed to explain CVID clonality. CVID subjects had higher TCRbeta clonality than healthy controls, most marked in about a third.

Using immunoSEQ multiplex PCR, the repertoire was profiled, and TCRdb retains in-frame clones only, with some absent. This set yields approximately 24,000 clones and no singletons; the top ten hold around 10%. The clonotype originates from a human donor with common variable immunodeficiency. The sequenced sample consisted of peripheral blood mononuclear cells. V gene TRBV19 combines with J gene TRBJ2-6; tentatively, D is TRBD2 (5 bases). The CDR3 protein is CASSVAGLGGANVLTF. The covered CDR3 bases are TGTGCCTCTTCGGTGGCGGGCCTGGGGGGGGCCAACGTC.